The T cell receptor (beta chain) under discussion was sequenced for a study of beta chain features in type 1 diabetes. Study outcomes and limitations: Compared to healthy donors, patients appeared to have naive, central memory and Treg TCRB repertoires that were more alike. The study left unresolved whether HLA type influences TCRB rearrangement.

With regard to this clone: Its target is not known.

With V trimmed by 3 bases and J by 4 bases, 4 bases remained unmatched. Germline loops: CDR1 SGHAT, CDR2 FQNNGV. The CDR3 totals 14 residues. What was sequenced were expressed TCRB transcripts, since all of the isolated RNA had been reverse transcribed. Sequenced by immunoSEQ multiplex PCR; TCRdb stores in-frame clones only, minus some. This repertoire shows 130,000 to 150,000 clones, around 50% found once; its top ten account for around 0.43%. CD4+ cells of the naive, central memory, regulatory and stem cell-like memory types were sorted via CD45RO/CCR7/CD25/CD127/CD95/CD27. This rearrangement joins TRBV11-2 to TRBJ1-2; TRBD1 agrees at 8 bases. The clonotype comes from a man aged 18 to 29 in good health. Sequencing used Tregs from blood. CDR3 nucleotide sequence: TGTGCCAGCAGCTTCGTAGGACAGGGCTATGGCTACACCTTC. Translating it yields CASSFVGQGYGYTF. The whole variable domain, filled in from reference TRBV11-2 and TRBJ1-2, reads EAGVAQSPRYKIIEKRQSVAFWCNPISGHATLYWYQQILGQGPKLLIQFQNNGVVDDSQLPKDRFSAERLKGVDSTLKIQPAKLEDSAVYLCASSFVGQGYGYTFGSGTRLTVV.